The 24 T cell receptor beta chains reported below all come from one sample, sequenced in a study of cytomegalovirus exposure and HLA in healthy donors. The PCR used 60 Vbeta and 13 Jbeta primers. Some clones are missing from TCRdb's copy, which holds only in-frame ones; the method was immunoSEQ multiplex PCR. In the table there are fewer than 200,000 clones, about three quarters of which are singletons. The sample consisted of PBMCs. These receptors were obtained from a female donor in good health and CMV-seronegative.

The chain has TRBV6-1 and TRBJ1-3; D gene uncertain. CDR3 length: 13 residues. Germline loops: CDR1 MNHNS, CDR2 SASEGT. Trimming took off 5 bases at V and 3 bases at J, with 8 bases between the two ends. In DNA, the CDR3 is TGTGCCAGCAGTCTGCCAGGTGGAAACACCATATATTTT. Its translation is CASSLPGGNTIYF.

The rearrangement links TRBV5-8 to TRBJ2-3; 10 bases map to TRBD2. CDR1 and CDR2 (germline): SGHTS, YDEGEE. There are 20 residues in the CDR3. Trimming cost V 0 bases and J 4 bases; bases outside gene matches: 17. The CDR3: CASSLAFSRSGRALPDTQYF. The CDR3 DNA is TGTGCCAGCAGCTTGGCCTTCAGTCGGAGCGGGAGGGCCCTCCCAGATACGCAGTATTTT.

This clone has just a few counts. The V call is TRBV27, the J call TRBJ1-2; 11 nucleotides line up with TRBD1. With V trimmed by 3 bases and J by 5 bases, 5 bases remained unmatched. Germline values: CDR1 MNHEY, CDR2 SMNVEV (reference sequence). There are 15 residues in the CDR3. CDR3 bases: TGTGCCAGCAGTTTGGGACAGGGGGAAGGGTATGGCTACACCTTC. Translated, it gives CASSLGQGEGYGYTF.

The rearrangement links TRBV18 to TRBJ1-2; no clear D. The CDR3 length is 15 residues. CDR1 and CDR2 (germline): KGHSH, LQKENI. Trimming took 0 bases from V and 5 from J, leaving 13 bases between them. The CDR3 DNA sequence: TGTGCCAGCTCACCACCGGAGGGAGTCGGGTATGGCTACACCTTC. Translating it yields CASSPPEGVGYGYTF.

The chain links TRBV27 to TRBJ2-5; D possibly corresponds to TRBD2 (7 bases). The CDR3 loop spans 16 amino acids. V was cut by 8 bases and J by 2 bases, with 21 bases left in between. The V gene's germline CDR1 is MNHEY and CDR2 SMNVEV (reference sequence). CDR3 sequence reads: CASAGRGRGRQETQYF. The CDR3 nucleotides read TGTGCCAGCGCCGGTCGGGGGCGGGGGAGACAAGAGACCCAGTACTTC.

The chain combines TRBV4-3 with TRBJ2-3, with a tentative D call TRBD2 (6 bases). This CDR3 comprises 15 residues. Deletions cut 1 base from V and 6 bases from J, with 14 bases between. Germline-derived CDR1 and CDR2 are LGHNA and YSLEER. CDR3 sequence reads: CASSQVGYGGDTQYF. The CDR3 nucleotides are TGCGCCAGCAGCCAAGTGGGATACGGAGGGGATACGCAGTATTTT.

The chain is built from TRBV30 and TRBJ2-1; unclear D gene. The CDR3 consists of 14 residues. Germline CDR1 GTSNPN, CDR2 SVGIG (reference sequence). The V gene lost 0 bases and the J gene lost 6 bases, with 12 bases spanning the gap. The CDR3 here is CAWSVGSEPNEQFF. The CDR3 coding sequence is TGTGCCTGGAGTGTCGGGTCCGAGCCCAATGAGCAGTTCTTC.

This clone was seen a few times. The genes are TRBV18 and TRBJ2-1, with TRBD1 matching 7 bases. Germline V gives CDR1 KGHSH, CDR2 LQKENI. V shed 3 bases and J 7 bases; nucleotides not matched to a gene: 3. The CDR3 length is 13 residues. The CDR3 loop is CASSPNRGNEQFF. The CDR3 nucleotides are TGTGCCAGCTCACCCAACAGGGGAAATGAGCAGTTCTTC.

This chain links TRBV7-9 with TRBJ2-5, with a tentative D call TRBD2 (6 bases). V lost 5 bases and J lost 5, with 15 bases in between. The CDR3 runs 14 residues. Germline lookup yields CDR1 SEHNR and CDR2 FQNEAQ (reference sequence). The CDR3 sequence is CASSPLAGKETQYF. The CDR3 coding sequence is TGTGCCAGCAGCCCGCTTGCGGGGAAGGAGACCCAGTACTTC.

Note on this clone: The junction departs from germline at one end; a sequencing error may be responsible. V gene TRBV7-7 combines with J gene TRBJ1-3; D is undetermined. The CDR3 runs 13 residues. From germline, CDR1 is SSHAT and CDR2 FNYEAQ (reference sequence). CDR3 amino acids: CASSSSSGNTIYF. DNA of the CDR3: TGTGCTAGCAGCTCCTCCTCTGGAAACACCATATATTTT.

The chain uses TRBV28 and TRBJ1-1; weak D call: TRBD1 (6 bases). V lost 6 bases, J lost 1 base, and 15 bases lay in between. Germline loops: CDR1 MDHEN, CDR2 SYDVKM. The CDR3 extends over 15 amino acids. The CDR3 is CASSYRDTWNTEAFF. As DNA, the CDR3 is TGTGCCAGCAGCTACCGGGACACCTGGAACACTGAAGCTTTCTTT. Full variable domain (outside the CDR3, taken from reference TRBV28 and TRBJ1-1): DVKVTQSSRYLVKRTGEKVFLECVQDMDHENMFWYRQDPGLGLRLIYFSYDVKMKEKGDIPEGYSVSREKKERFSLILESASTNQTSMYLCASSYRDTWNTEAFFGQGTRLTVV.

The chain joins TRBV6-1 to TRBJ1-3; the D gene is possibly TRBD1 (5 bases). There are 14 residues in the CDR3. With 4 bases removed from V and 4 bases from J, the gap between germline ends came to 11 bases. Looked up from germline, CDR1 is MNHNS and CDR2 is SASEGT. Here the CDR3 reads CASSAGVEGNTIYF. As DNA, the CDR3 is TGTGCCAGCAGTGCGGGGGTTGAGGGAAACACCATATATTTT.

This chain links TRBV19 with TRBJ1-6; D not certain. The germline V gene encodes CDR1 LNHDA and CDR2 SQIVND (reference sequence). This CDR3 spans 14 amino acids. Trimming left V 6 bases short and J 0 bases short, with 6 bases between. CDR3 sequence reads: CASRTSSYNSPLHF. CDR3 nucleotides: TGTGCCAGTAGAACGAGCTCCTATAATTCACCCCTCCACTTT.

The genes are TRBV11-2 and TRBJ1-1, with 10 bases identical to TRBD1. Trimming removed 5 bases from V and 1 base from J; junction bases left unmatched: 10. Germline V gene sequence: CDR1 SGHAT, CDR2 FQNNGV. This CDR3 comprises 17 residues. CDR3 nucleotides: TGTGCCAGCAGCCTCCCGGGACAGGGGCTCGGGAACACTGAAGCTTTCTTT. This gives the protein CASSLPGQGLGNTEAFF.

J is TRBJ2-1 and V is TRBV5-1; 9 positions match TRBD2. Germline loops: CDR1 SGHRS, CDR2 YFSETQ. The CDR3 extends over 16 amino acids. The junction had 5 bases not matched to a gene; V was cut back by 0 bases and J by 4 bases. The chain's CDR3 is CASSLDPSGAYNEQFF. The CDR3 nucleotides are TGCGCCAGCAGCTTGGATCCTAGCGGGGCGTACAATGAGCAGTTCTTC.

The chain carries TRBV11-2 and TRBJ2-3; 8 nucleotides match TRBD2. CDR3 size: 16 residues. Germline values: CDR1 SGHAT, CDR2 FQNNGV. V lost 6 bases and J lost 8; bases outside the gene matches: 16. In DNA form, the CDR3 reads TGTGCCAGCAGTTCTAAAGTGCGGCGGGAGGAAGCTACGCAGTATTTT. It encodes CASSSKVRREEATQYF.

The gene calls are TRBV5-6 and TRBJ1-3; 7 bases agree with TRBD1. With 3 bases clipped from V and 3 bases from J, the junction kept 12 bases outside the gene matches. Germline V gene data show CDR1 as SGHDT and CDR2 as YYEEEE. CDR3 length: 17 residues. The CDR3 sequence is CASSSGPTGNSGNTIYF. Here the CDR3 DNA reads TGTGCCAGCAGCTCCGGACCGACAGGGAATAGTGGAAACACCATATATTTT.

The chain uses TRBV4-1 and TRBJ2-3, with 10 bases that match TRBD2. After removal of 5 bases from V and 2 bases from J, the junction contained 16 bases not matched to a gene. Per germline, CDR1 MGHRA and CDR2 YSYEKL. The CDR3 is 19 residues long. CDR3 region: CASSKEGTASGSFTDTQYF. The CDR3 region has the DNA TGCGCCAGCAGCAAGGAGGGGACCGCTAGCGGGAGTTTCACAGATACGCAGTATTTT.

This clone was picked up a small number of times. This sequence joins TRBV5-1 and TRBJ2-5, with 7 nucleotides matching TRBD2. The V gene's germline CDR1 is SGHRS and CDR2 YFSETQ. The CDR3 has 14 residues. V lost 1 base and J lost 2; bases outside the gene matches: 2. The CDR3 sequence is CASSLLGLQETQYF. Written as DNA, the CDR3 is TGCGCCAGCAGCTTGCTGGGACTACAAGAGACCCAGTACTTC.

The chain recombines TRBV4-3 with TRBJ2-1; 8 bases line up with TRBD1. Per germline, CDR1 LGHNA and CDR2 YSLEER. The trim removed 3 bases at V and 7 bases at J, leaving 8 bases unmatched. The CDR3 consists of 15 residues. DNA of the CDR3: TGCGCCAGCAGCCAGCGGTCGGGACAGGTTAATGAGCAGTTCTTC. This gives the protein CASSQRSGQVNEQFF.

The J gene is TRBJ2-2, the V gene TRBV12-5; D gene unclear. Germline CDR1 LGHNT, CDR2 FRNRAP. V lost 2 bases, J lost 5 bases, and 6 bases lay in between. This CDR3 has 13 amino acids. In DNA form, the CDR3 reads TGTGCTAGTGGTTTGCAGTTAACCGGGGAGCTGTTTTTT. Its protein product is CASGLQLTGELFF.

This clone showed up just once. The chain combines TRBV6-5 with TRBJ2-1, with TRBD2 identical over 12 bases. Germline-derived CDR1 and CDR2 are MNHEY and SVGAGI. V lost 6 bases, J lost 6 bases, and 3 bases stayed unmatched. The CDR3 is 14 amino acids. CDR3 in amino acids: CASRGLAGINEQFF. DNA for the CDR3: TGTGCCAGCAGAGGACTAGCGGGAATCAATGAGCAGTTCTTC.

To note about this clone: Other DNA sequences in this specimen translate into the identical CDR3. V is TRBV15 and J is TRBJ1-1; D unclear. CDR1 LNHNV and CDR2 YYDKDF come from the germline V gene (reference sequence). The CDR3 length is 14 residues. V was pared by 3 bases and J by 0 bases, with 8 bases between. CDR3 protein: CATSRDRVNTEAFF. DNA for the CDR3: TGTGCCACCAGCAGGGATCGGGTGAACACTGAAGCTTTCTTT.

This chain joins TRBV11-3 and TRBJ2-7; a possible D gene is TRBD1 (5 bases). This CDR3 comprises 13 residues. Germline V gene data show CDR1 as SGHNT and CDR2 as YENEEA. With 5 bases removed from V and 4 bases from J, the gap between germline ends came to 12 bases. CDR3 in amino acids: CASSLDTEYEQYF. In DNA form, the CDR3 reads TGTGCCAGCAGCCTGGACACTGAATACGAGCAGTACTTC.